This T cell receptor beta chain was captured by sequencing in a study of patients and donors after allogeneic stem cell transplantation. The V gene lost 2 bases and the J gene lost 4 bases, with 5 bases spanning the gap. Germline lookup yields CDR1 KGHSH and CDR2 LQKENI. This CDR3 comprises 13 residues. In TCRdb, the RT-PCR reads were re-called with MiXCR into one record per CDR3 protein. The sample includes about 57,000 distinct CDR3 sequences, roughly 15% seen only once; the top ten take approximately 32%. This clonotype was counted many times. Specimen: blood, either unsorted or a sorted T cell fraction (not recorded which). The TCR sequence derives from a human donor who was either an allogeneic HSCT recipient or a stem cell or donor lymphocyte infusion donor (not recorded which). It is not recorded whose cells these are; they may come from a transplant donor. The chain joins TRBV18 to TRBJ2-2; D ambiguous. This CDR3 is CASSPAATGELFF. The CDR3 DNA reads TGTGCCAGCTCACCAGCTGCCACCGGGGAGCTGTTTTTT.